The following is a TCR beta chain sequence with its context. The germline V and J ends were trimmed by 5 bases and 1 base, with 14 bases remaining between them. In germline, CDR1 is MGHDK, CDR2 SYGVNS. This CDR3 contains 15 residues. The data derive from a study of patients and donors after allogeneic stem cell transplantation. TCRdb reprocessed the RT-PCR reads with MiXCR, giving one entry per CDR3 protein. The table shows about 110,000 distinct CDR3 sequences, with 35% occurring only once. The sample consisted of blood, either unsorted or a sorted T cell fraction (not recorded which). This chain joins TRBV25-1 and TRBJ2-5, with D possibly being TRBD2 (6 bases). The origin of this receptor is a human donor who was either an allogeneic HSCT recipient or a stem cell or donor lymphocyte infusion donor (not recorded which). It is not recorded whose cells these are; they may come from a transplant donor. CDR3 loop: CASSPRDSFQETQYF. CDR3 bases: TGTGCCAGCAGTCCAAGGGACTCTTTCCAAGAGACCCAGTACTTC.